What follows are 18 T cell receptor beta chains derived from one specimen sequenced in a study of blood T cell repertoires in COVID-19. Clones were read by immunoSEQ multiplex PCR, and TCRdb kept only the in-frame ones, dropping some. The table shows approximately 70,000 clones, with roughly 80% occurring only once. Sequenced sample: peripheral blood. The receptors derive from a woman of 80 years or more with acute or convalescent COVID-19.

The rearrangement uses TRBV20-1 and TRBJ1-1; 7 nucleotides line up with TRBD1. Unmatched junction bases numbered 10, after V lost 3 bases and J lost 0 bases. The CDR3 runs 16 residues. Per the germline V gene, CDR1 is DFQATT and CDR2 is SNEGSKA (reference sequence). The CDR3 spells CSASGVTGTVNTEAFF. The DNA for the CDR3 is TGCAGTGCTAGTGGGGTCACCGGGACAGTGAACACTGAAGCTTTCTTT.

V and J are TRBV27 and TRBJ2-7, with TRBD1 matching 9 bases. The ends lost 6 bases at V and 7 bases at J; junction bases unmatched: 13. Per germline, CDR1 MNHEY and CDR2 SMNVEV (reference sequence). This CDR3 region has 15 residues. The CDR3 region has the DNA TGTGCCAGCAGGCCCCGACAGGGGGTAAGTAGGGAGCAGTACTTC. It is translated as CASRPRQGVSREQYF.

The chain links TRBV7-9 to TRBJ2-7, with D possibly TRBD2 on 5 matching bases. Germline-derived CDR1 and CDR2 are SEHNR and FQNEAQ (reference sequence). The V end was cut by 5 bases, the J end by 0 bases, with 17 bases between. There are 16 residues in the CDR3. CDR3 protein: CASSQTRRMSSYEQYF. CDR3 in DNA: TGTGCCAGCAGCCAAACTAGACGGATGAGCTCCTACGAGCAGTACTTC.

The chain is built from TRBV18 and TRBJ2-1; TRBD2 matches at 11 bases. The CDR3 is made up of 16 amino acids. The J segment lost 4 bases and the V segment lost 0 bases, leaving 2 bases of the junction unmatched. CDR1 and CDR2 from the germline V gene are KGHSH and LQKENI. In DNA form, the CDR3 reads TGTGCCAGCTCACCACCGAGACTAGCGGGGTACAATGAGCAGTTCTTC. Protein sequence: CASSPPRLAGYNEQFF.

V and J are TRBV6-2 or TRBV6-3 and TRBJ1-1; 8 bases map to TRBD1. The V and J ends lost 3 bases and 5 bases, in that order; junction bases with no gene match: 5. The CDR3 is 14 amino acids. Germline V CDR1 and CDR2: MNHEY, SVGEGT. In DNA, the CDR3 is TGTGCCAGCAGTTATGGACAGGGTGGGACTGAAGCTTTCTTT. Residues: CASSYGQGGTEAFF.

The gene calls are TRBV7-6 and TRBJ2-2, with D possibly TRBD1 on 6 matching bases. The CDR3 contains 15 residues. Germline V CDR1 and CDR2: SGHVS, FNYEAQ. Trimming pared 5 bases from V and 3 bases from J, leaving 13 bases between. This CDR3 reads CASSQTGSDTGELFF. The DNA of the CDR3 is TGTGCCAGCAGCCAAACAGGGAGCGACACCGGGGAGCTGTTTTTT.

The V call is TRBV5-8, the J call TRBJ1-6, with D tentatively TRBD1 (5 bases). The CDR3 extends over 14 amino acids. V lost 4 bases and J lost 12, with 17 bases in between. The germline gives CDR1 SGHTS, CDR2 YDEGEE. The DNA for the CDR3 is TGTGCCAGCAGCGCTAACGACAGCCCATTACCCCTCCACTTT. This codes for CASSANDSPLPLHF.

The chain carries TRBV25-1 and TRBJ2-5, with TRBD1 matching over 7 bases. Germline-derived CDR1 and CDR2 are MGHDK and SYGVNS. V was pared by 6 bases and J by 4 bases, with 5 bases of the junction left unmatched. The CDR3 is 13 amino acids. The CDR3 sequence: CASRTGRRETQYF. The CDR3 region has the DNA TGTGCCAGCAGGACAGGGCGGCGAGAGACCCAGTACTTC. Drawing the rest from reference TRBV25-1 and TRBJ2-5, the complete variable domain is EADIYQTPRYLVIGTGKKITLECSQTMGHDKMYWYQQDPGMELHLIHYSYGVNSTEKGDLSSESTVSRIRTEHFPLTLESARPSHTSQYLCASRTGRRETQYFGPGTRLLVL.

The V and J genes are TRBV21-1 and TRBJ1-5; no DNA check was done on the table's D call, TRBD1. TRBV21-1 constitutes a pseudogene. The CDR3 has 18 residues. CDR3 nucleotide sequence: TGTGCCAGCAGCAAAGTACGGACAGGGGACCGGGTGGATCAGCCCCAGCATTTT. This translates into CASSKVRTGDRVDQPQHF.

The CDR3 loop is CASSQENRPTRELFF. DNA of the CDR3: TGTGCCAGCAGCCAAGAAAACAGGCCAACGAGGGAGCTGTTTTTT. V usage is TRBV14 and J usage is TRBJ2-2; TRBD1 might be the D (5 bases). There are 15 residues in the CDR3. CDR1 SGHDN and CDR2 FVKESK come from the germline V gene. V was shortened by 0 bases and J by 9 bases, with 14 bases between the two germline ends.

The chain is built from TRBV14 and TRBJ2-5; 8 bases line up with TRBD1. Looked up from germline, CDR1 is SGHDN and CDR2 is FVKESK. There are 16 residues in the CDR3. V dropped 2 bases and J dropped 1; count of bases not matched to a gene: 6. CDR3: CASSQFRGPGQETQYF. CDR3 bases: TGTGCCAGCAGCCAATTCAGGGGGCCGGGCCAAGAGACCCAGTACTTC.

The V gene is TRBV6-1, the J gene TRBJ2-4; TRBD1 matches 9 bases. The CDR3 is 17 residues long. With V trimmed by 4 bases and J by 0 bases, 7 bases remained unmatched. Germline lookup yields CDR1 MNHNS and CDR2 SASEGT. The CDR3 loop is CASSGRQGGGAKNIQYF. CDR3 bases: TGTGCCAGCAGTGGTCGACAGGGGGGAGGAGCCAAAAACATTCAGTACTTC.

In nucleotides, the CDR3 is TGTGCCAGCAGTGGCCAGGTCTTCGAAAAACTGTTTTTT. As protein: CASSGQVFEKLFF. V is TRBV2 and J is TRBJ1-4; D is ambiguous. Germline CDR1 and CDR2: SNHLY and FYNNEI. The CDR3 spans 13 residues. V lost 4 bases and J 8 bases, leaving 11 bases between the germline ends.

CDR3 protein: CASSYSGGRRSGLNQPQHF. The CDR3 DNA reads TGTGCCAGCAGTTACTCCGGTGGCAGACGATCGGGACTCAATCAGCCCCAGCATTTT. This chain uses TRBV6-2 or TRBV6-3 with TRBJ1-5; D possibly corresponds to TRBD1 (5 bases). The V gene lost 0 bases and the J gene lost 3 bases, with 21 bases spanning the gap. The length of the CDR3 is 19 residues. The germline gives CDR1 MNHEY, CDR2 SVGEGT.

V gene TRBV7-9 combines with J gene TRBJ2-1; TRBD1 is a possible D gene (5 bases). Germline loops: CDR1 SEHNR, CDR2 FQNEAQ (reference sequence). Trimming shortened V by 7 bases and J by 8 bases, and 18 bases separated the two germline ends. This CDR3 spans 14 amino acids. CDR3 loop: CASIGYDLGDEQFF. CDR3 nucleotides: TGTGCCAGCATAGGTTACGACTTAGGGGATGAGCAGTTCTTC. The full variable domain, rest sourced from reference TRBV7-9 and TRBJ2-1, is DTGVSQNPRHKITKRGQNVTFRCDPISEHNRLYWYRQTLGQGPEFLTYFQNEAQLEKSRLLSDRFSAERPKGSFSTLEIQRTEQGDSAMYLCASIGYDLGDEQFFGPGTRLTVL.

The chain recombines TRBV19 with TRBJ2-1, with D maybe TRBD2 (5 bases). The CDR3 is 13 residues long. Germline V gene sequence: CDR1 LNHDA, CDR2 SQIVND (reference sequence). V lost 2 bases and J lost 5, with 7 bases in between. DNA of the CDR3: TGTGCCAGTAGTATACTAGCAGACAATGAGCAGTTCTTC. Its protein is CASSILADNEQFF.

CDR3 nucleotides: TGTGCCAGCAGCTTAAGGGACAGGGTATACGAGCAGTACTTC. Translating gives CASSLRDRVYEQYF. The chain is built from TRBV7-9 and TRBJ2-7; TRBD1 matches 9 bases. Germline V lookup: CDR1 SEHNR, CDR2 FQNEAQ (reference sequence). The CDR3 extends over 14 amino acids. Trimming removed 2 bases from V and 4 bases from J; junction bases left unmatched: 3.

Note on this clone: One end of the junction fails to match germline, which may point to a read error. The gene calls are TRBV30 and TRBJ1-1; 7 bases agree with TRBD1. Germline values: CDR1 GTSNPN, CDR2 SVGIG (reference sequence). This CDR3 contains 13 residues. The CDR3 here is CAWTGTASLGPSF. In DNA form, the CDR3 reads TGTGCCTGGACCGGGACAGCCTCATTAGGCCCCTCTTTT.